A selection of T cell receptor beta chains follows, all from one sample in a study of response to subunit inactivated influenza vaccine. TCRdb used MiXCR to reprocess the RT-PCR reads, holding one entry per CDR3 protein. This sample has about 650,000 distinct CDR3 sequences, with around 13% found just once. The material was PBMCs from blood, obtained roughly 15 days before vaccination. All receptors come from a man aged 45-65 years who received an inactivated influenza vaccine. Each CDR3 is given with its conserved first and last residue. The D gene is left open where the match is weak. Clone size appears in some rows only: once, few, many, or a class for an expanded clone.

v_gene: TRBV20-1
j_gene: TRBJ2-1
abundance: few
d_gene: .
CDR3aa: CSAREYSNNEQFF
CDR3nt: TGCAGTGCTAGAGAATACTCGAACAATGAGCAGTTCTTC

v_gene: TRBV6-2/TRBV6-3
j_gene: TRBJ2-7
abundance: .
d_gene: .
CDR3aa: CASSYSQGTPPYEQYF
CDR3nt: TGTGCCAGCAGTTACAGCCAGGGGACACCACCCTACGAGCAGTACTTC

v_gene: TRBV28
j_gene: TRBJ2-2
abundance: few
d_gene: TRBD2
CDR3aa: CASSLLRQRGAPGELFF
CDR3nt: TGTGCCAGCAGTTTACTCAGGCAGCGGGGGGCTCCCGGGGAGCTGTTTTTT

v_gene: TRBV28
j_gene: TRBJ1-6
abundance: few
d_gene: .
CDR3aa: CASSRRQDNSPLHF
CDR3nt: TGTGCCAGCAGCCGCAGACAAGATAATTCACCCCTCCACTTT

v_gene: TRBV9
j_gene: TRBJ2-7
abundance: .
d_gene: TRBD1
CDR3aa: CASSAGTGGVSYEQYF
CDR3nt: TGTGCCAGCAGCGCCGGGACAGGGGGCGTCTCCTACGAGCAGTACTTC

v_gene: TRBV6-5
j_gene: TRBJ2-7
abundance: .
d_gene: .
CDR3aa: CASSYAGSSYEQYF
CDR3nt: TGTGCCAGCAGTTACGCAGGGAGCTCCTACGAGCAGTACTTC

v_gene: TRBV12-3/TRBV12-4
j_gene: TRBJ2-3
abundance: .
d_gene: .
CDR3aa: CASSIGHPSTDTQYF
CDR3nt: TGTGCCAGCAGCATAGGACACCCTAGCACAGATACGCAGTATTTT

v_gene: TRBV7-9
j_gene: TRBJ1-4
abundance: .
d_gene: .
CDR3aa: CASSLGYSATNEKLFF
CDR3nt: TGTGCCAGCAGCTTAGGCTACAGTGCAACTAATGAAAAACTGTTTTTT

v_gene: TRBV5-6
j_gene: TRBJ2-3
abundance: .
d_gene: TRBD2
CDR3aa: CASSLSRGTHTDTQYF
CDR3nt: TGTGCCAGCAGCTTGTCGCGGGGGACGCACACAGATACGCAGTATTTT

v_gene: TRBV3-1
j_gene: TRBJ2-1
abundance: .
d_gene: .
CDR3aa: CASSHASVEQFF
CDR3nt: TGTGCCAGCAGCCATGCTAGTGTTGAGCAGTTCTTC

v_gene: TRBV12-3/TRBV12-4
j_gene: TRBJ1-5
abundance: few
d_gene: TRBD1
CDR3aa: CASSTGTGSGQPQHF
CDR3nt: TGTGCCAGCAGTACTGGGACAGGCTCGGGTCAGCCCCAGCATTTT

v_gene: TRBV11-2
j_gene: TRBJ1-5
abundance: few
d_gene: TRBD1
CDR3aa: CASSLYPGQGSSNQPQHF
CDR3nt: TGTGCCAGCAGCTTATATCCCGGACAGGGTAGTTCCAATCAGCCCCAGCATTTT

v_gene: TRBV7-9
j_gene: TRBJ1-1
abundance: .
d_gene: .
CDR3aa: CASSAVGTANTEAFF
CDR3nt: TGTGCCAGCTCCGCCGTCGGGACGGCGAACACTGAAGCTTTCTTT

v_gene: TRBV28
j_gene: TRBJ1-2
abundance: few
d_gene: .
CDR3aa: CASNKQYPNYGYTF
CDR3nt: TGTGCCAGCAATAAACAGTATCCTAACTATGGCTACACCTTC

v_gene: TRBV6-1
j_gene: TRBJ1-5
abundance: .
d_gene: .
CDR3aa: CASSGTENQPQHF
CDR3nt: TGTGCCAGCAGTGGGACAGAAAATCAGCCCCAGCATTTT

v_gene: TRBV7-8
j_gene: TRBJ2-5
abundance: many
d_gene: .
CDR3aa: CAFTLEETQYF
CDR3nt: TGTGCCTTCACCCTCGAAGAGACCCAGTACTTC

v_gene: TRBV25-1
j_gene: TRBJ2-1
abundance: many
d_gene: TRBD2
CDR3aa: CASSPLAGVYNEQFF
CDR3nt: TGTGCCAGCAGCCCACTAGCGGGAGTATACAATGAGCAGTTCTTC

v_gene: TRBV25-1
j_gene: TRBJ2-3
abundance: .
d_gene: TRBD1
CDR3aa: CASSEFTGGSADTQYF
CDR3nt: TGTGCCAGCAGTGAATTCACAGGGGGCTCGGCAGATACGCAGTATTTT

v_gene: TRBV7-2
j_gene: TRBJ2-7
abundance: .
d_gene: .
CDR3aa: CASSHQGSYEQYF
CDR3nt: TGTGCCAGCAGTCATCAGGGATCCTACGAGCAGTACTTC

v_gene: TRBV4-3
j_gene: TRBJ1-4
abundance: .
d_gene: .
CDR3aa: CASSRSFAINEKLFF
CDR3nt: TGCGCCAGCAGCCGGAGTTTCGCTATTAATGAAAAACTGTTTTTT

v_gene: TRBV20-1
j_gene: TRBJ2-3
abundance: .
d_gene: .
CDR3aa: CSANRGARTDTQYF
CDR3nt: TGCAGTGCTAACCGCGGCGCCCGCACAGATACGCAGTATTTT

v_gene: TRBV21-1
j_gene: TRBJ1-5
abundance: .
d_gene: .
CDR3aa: CASSIKTGKRVNQPQHF
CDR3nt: TGTGCCAGCAGCATAAAGACAGGGAAAAGGGTCAATCAGCCCCAGCATTTT

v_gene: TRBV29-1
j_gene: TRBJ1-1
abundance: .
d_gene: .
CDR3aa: CSVEDHAQAAAFF
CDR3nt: TGCAGCGTTGAAGATCATGCCCAGGCTGCAGCTTTCTTT

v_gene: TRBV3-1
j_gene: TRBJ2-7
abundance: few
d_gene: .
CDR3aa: CASSPGYGEQYF
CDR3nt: TGTGCCAGCAGCCCAGGTTACGGCGAGCAGTACTTC

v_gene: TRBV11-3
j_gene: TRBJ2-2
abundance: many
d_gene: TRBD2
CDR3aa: CASSSLVAGGGTGELFF
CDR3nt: TGTGCCAGCAGCTCGCTAGTAGCGGGAGGAGGTACCGGGGAGCTGTTTTTT

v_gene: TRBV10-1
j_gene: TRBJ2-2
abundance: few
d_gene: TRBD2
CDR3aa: CASSESGLAAGELFF
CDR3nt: TGCGCCAGCAGTGAGTCCGGACTAGCGGCCGGGGAGCTGTTTTTT

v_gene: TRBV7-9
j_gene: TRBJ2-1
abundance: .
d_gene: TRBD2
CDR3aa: CASSFGSGRFNEQFF
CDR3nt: TGTGCCAGCAGCTTTGGGAGCGGGAGATTCAATGAGCAGTTCTTC

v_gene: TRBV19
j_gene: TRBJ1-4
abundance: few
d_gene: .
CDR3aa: CASSVSRGRGRGHLGKLFF
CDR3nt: TGTGCCAGTAGTGTATCACGAGGACGGGGAAGAGGACACCTCGGAAAACTGTTTTTT

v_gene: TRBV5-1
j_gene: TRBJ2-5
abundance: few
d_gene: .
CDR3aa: CASSAAGAQETQYF
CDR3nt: TGCGCCAGCAGCGCCGCAGGGGCTCAAGAGACCCAGTACTTC

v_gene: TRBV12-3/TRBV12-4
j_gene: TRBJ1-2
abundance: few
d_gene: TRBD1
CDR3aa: CASSLGTGPNYGYTF
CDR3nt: TGTGCCAGCAGTTTAGGGACAGGGCCCAACTATGGCTACACCTTC

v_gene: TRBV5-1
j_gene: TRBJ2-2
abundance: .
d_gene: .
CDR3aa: CASSQDGPQTGELFF
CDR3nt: TGCGCCAGCAGCCAGGACGGACCTCAAACCGGGGAGCTGTTTTTT

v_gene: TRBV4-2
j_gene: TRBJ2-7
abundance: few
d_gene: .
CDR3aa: CAISTGPGFPQYF
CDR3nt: TGTGCCATCAGCACCGGGCCCGGATTCCCGCAGTACTTC

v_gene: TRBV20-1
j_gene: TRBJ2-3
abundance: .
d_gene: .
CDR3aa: CSANLLDTQYF
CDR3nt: TGCAGTGCTAACCTACTAGATACGCAGTATTTT

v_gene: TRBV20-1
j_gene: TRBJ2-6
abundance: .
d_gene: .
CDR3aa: CSARPFTRAGANVLTF
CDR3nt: TGCAGTGCTAGGCCCTTTACCAGGGCTGGGGCCAACGTCCTGACTTTC

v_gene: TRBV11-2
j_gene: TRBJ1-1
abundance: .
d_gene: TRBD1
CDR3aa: CASSTLRDSLNTEAFF
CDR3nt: TGTGCCAGCAGCACCCTCCGGGACAGCTTGAACACTGAAGCTTTCTTT

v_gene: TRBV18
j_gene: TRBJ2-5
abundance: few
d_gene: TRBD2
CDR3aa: CASSPPASGKETQYF
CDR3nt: TGTGCCAGCTCACCACCGGCTAGCGGGAAAGAGACCCAGTACTTC

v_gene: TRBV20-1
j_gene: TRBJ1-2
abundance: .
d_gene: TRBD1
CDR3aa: CSADGTGVKYGYTF
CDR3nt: TGCAGTGCTGACGGGACAGGGGTTAAGTATGGCTACACCTTC